The 19 T cell receptor beta chains below come from one sample, sequenced in a study of shared clonotypes between healthy human individuals. Libraries were prepared by immunoSEQ multiplex PCR; TCRdb keeps only in-frame clonotypes and omits some of them. The table has 950,000 to 1,100,000 clones, about 80% seen once; the top ten hold about 1.5%. Sequencing was performed on memory CD4+ T cells sorted from blood. The sample's subset: CD45RA-negative fraction. These receptors were obtained from a man aged 18 to 29 in good health.

The table lists this clone with a few counts. The J gene is TRBJ1-5, the V gene TRBV5-8; D is possibly TRBD1 (6 bases). Looked up from germline, CDR1 is SGHTS and CDR2 is YDEGEE. Trimming stripped 4 bases from V and 3 bases from J, with 14 bases between. The CDR3 is made up of 15 amino acids. The CDR3 nucleotides are TGTGCCAGCAGCGGAAGACAGGCTTTCAATCAGCCCCAGCATTTT. It is translated as CASSGRQAFNQPQHF.

The chain combines TRBV5-6 with TRBJ2-2, with TRBD2 identical over 13 bases. J gave up 7 bases and V 5 bases, and 8 bases lay outside the gene matches. The CDR3 loop spans 16 amino acids. CDR1 is SGHDT, CDR2 YYEEEE, per germline. This CDR3 reads CASSPGLAGEHGELFF. CDR3 sequence (DNA): TGTGCCAGCAGTCCCGGACTAGCGGGAGAACACGGGGAGCTGTTTTTT.

The CDR3 sequence: CASSVQGQATGELFF. CDR3 sequence (DNA): TGTGCCAGCAGTGTACAGGGGCAGGCCACCGGGGAGCTGTTTTTT. The chain joins TRBV2 to TRBJ2-2; 7 nucleotides line up with TRBD1. This CDR3 is built from 15 residues. CDR1 SNHLY and CDR2 FYNNEI come from the germline V gene. J lost 4 bases, V lost 4 bases, and 6 bases had no gene match.

V gene TRBV6-1 combines with J gene TRBJ2-7; no clear D. Between the trimmed V and J ends, which lost 8 bases and 3 bases, there was a span of 14 bases. CDR3 length: 13 amino acids. The germline CDR1 and CDR2 sequences are MNHNS and SASEGT. The DNA for the CDR3 is TGTGCCAGCTGCGGTAGCTGGTACTACGAGCAGTACTTC. Encoded protein: CASCGSWYYEQYF.

This clone has a handful of counts. The gene calls are TRBV2 and TRBJ1-6, with D unresolved. CDR1 and CDR2 (germline): SNHLY, FYNNEI. Trimming shortened V by 5 bases and J by 12 bases, and 8 bases separated the two germline ends. The CDR3 runs 11 residues. This CDR3 reads CASSPRRPLHF. The DNA for the CDR3 is TGTGCCAGCAGTCCACGCCGACCCCTCCACTTT.

CDR3: CASSFGGGEKLFF. The CDR3 DNA reads as TGCGCCAGCAGCTTTGGGGGAGGTGAAAAACTGTTTTTT. The chain has TRBV5-1 and TRBJ1-4; TRBD1 is a possible D gene (5 bases). The CDR3 has 13 residues. Trimming took off 2 bases at V and 7 bases at J, with 9 bases between the two ends. The V gene's germline CDR1 is SGHRS and CDR2 YFSETQ.

The chain links TRBV7-2 to TRBJ2-7, with TRBD2 identical over 7 bases. This CDR3 is built from 14 residues. Germline V gene data show CDR1 as SGHTA and CDR2 as FQGNSA. The ends lost 4 bases at V and 2 bases at J; junction bases unmatched: 5. CDR3 loop: CASSSGTTPYEQYF. The CDR3 coding sequence is TGTGCCAGCAGCTCCGGGACTACTCCCTACGAGCAGTACTTC.

This clone was seen a few times. The chain recombines TRBV30 with TRBJ1-4; D uncertain. This CDR3 has 14 amino acids. V shed 3 bases and J shed 0 bases, with 8 bases lying between them. CDR1 GTSNPN and CDR2 SVGIG come from the germline V gene (reference sequence). As DNA, the CDR3 is TGTGCCTGGAGCTACAGTCCAACTAATGAAAAACTGTTTTTT. It codes for CAWSYSPTNEKLFF. The variable domain in full, completed from reference TRBV30 and TRBJ1-4, reads SQTIHQWPATLVQPVGSPLSLECTVEGTSNPNLYWYRQAAGRGLQLLFYSVGIGQISSEVPQNLSASRPQDRQFILSSKKLLLSDSGFYLCAWSYSPTNEKLFFGSGTQLSVL.

This chain joins TRBV29-1 and TRBJ1-1; 7 bases line up with TRBD1. The CDR3 is 14 amino acids. CDR1 is SQVTM and CDR2 is ANQGSEA in the germline V gene. The ends lost 5 bases at V and 1 base at J; junction bases unmatched: 7. The CDR3 DNA sequence: TGCAGCGTTAGAAGGGACAGCCAGAACACTGAAGCTTTCTTT. Residues: CSVRRDSQNTEAFF.

The chain links TRBV5-1 to TRBJ2-7; 8 nucleotides match TRBD2. J was trimmed by 3 bases and V by 3 bases; bases with no gene match: 11. This CDR3 region has 16 residues. Germline V gene lookup returns CDR1 SGHRS and CDR2 YFSETQ. The CDR3 DNA reads as TGCGCCAGCAGCTCGGTGACAGCGGGGGCCCACTACGAGCAGTACTTC. Protein product: CASSSVTAGAHYEQYF.

The CDR3 coding sequence is TGTGCCTGGACCGGGTCCCGAGGCACAGATACGCAGTATTTT. It translates to CAWTGSRGTDTQYF. J is TRBJ2-3 and V is TRBV30; no firm D call. The CDR3 sequence is 14 residues long. Germline CDR1 and CDR2: GTSNPN and SVGIG (reference sequence). The V end was cut by 4 bases, the J end by 1 base, with 12 bases between.

This clone was seen once. The chain has TRBV7-2 and TRBJ2-2; no clear D. The CDR3 loop spans 12 amino acids. The V end was cut by 1 base, the J end by 8 bases, with 5 bases between. Germline CDR1 reads SGHTA; CDR2 reads FQGNSA. This CDR3 is CASSLDLGELFF. The CDR3 DNA is TGTGCCAGCAGCTTAGATTTGGGGGAGCTGTTTTTT.

V gene TRBV30 combines with J gene TRBJ1-3, with D perhaps TRBD1 (5 bases). CDR3 length: 15 amino acids. CDR1 and CDR2 (germline): GTSNPN, SVGIG (reference sequence). V lost 0 bases, J lost 4 bases, and 13 bases lay in between. The chain's CDR3 is CAWSVLEGNGNTIYF. Here the CDR3 DNA reads TGTGCCTGGAGTGTACTGGAGGGGAACGGAAACACCATATATTTT.

This clone turned up a few times. The chain couples TRBV6-5 to TRBJ1-2; the D is unclear. Between the trimmed V and J ends, which lost 6 bases and 4 bases, there was a span of 9 bases. This CDR3 contains 12 residues. Germline V gene data show CDR1 as MNHEY and CDR2 as SVGAGI. The CDR3 DNA sequence: TGTGCCAGCAGGCAGGCTGGCTATGGCTACACCTTC. This translates into CASRQAGYGYTF.

The chain recombines TRBV6-5 with TRBJ1-2; TRBD1 matches 9 bases. Germline V gene data show CDR1 as MNHEY and CDR2 as SVGAGI. The V and J ends lost 0 bases and 8 bases, in that order; junction bases with no gene match: 7. The length of the CDR3 is 15 residues. CDR3 residues: CASSYSRTGEWGYTF. CDR3 in DNA: TGTGCCAGCAGTTACTCACGGACAGGGGAATGGGGCTACACCTTC.

This clone was detected ten times or more. The gene calls are TRBV11-2 and TRBJ2-5, with TRBD2 matching 7 bases. Germline V gene data show CDR1 as SGHAT and CDR2 as FQNNGV. V was pared by 5 bases and J by 7 bases, with 10 bases of the junction left unmatched. The CDR3 is made up of 14 amino acids. CDR3 sequence: CASSTQAAGSTQYF. For the CDR3, the DNA is TGTGCCAGCAGCACGCAGGCAGCGGGATCGACCCAGTACTTC.

The gene calls are TRBV7-3 and TRBJ2-3; D is perhaps TRBD2 (5 bases). Deletions cut 6 bases from V and 0 bases from J, with 10 bases between. Germline V gene data show CDR1 as SGHTA and CDR2 as FQGTGA. The CDR3 is 14 amino acids. The CDR3 spells CASSISASTDTQYF. The CDR3 bases are TGTGCCAGCAGTATTAGCGCTAGCACAGATACGCAGTATTTT.

This clone was observed a handful of times. The chain is built from TRBV7-2 and TRBJ1-1; no reliable D call. CDR3 length: 13 residues. V dropped 5 bases and J dropped 8 bases, with 15 bases sitting between them. The germline CDR1 and CDR2 sequences are SGHTA and FQGNSA. The CDR3 here is CASSPNTVTEAFF. The CDR3 DNA reads TGTGCCAGCAGCCCCAATACGGTGACCGAAGCTTTCTTT.

The V and J genes are TRBV7-9 and TRBJ2-1; D gene uncertain. Germline lookup yields CDR1 SEHNR and CDR2 FQNEAQ (reference sequence). Trimming took off 5 bases at V and 1 base at J, with 3 bases between the two ends. The CDR3 is 12 amino acids. The CDR3, as DNA: TGTGCCAGCAGCCTATCCTACAATGAGCAGTTCTTC. Protein sequence: CASSLSYNEQFF.